Listed here are 9 T cell receptor beta chains from one sample, sequenced in a study of blood T cell repertoires in COVID-19. The table came from immunoSEQ multiplex PCR; TCRdb's copy has only in-frame clones and leaves some out. Among some 250,000 clones listed, around three quarters were seen once. Sequenced sample: peripheral blood. The origin of the receptors is a woman of 80 years or more with acute or convalescent COVID-19.

CDR3 sequence: CASSDGTSGRTGFYEQYF. In DNA form, the CDR3 reads TGTGCCAGCAGTGACGGGACTAGCGGGAGAACCGGTTTCTACGAGCAGTACTTC. J is TRBJ2-7 and V is TRBV2; 14 bases fit TRBD2. Trimming took 3 bases from V and 3 from J; bases not matched to a gene: 10. The germline CDR1 and CDR2 sequences are SNHLY and FYNNEI. The CDR3 loop spans 18 amino acids.

The rearrangement links TRBV5-6 to TRBJ2-3, with D unresolved. In germline, CDR1 is SGHDT, CDR2 YYEEEE. The CDR3 sequence is 11 residues long. Trimming cost V 4 bases and J 7 bases, with 7 bases left between them. DNA of the CDR3: TGTGCCAGCAGCCGCGGAAATACGCAGTATTTT. Translated: CASSRGNTQYF.

The chain joins TRBV15 to TRBJ2-7, with D hard to call. The germline V gene has CDR1 LNHNV and CDR2 YYDKDF (reference sequence). V was cut by 2 bases and J by 2 bases, with 13 bases left in between. The CDR3 totals 15 residues. CDR3 residues: CATSRSYSDTYEQYF. The CDR3 nucleotides are TGTGCCACCAGCAGATCGTACTCAGACACCTACGAGCAGTACTTC.

The chain joins TRBV19 to TRBJ1-3, with no clear D. The germline gives CDR1 LNHDA, CDR2 SQIVND (reference sequence). The CDR3 extends over 14 amino acids. Trimming removed 2 bases from V and 4 bases from J, with 9 bases in between. DNA of the CDR3: TGTGCCAGTAGTATAACCGGGAGAGGAAACACCATATATTTT. Residues: CASSITGRGNTIYF.

This chain connects TRBV3-1 (or the pseudogene TRBV3-2) to TRBJ2-1; the match to TRBD2 covers 11 bases. Trimming at V came to 6 bases and at J to 6 bases, leaving 4 bases not matched to a gene. The CDR3 loop spans 14 amino acids. CDR1 LGHDT and CDR2 YNNKEL come from the germline V gene (reference sequence). In DNA, the CDR3 is TGTGCCAGCAGTCTAGCGGGAGGATTCAATGAGCAGTTCTTC. It specifies CASSLAGGFNEQFF.

This clone was picked up one time. The V and J genes are TRBV6-5 and TRBJ2-3, with D uncertain. The ends were cut back, 0 bases at V and 14 bases at J, with 9 bases in the middle. This CDR3 contains 11 residues. The germline CDR1 and CDR2 sequences are MNHEY and SVGAGI. In nucleotides, the CDR3 is TGTGCCAGCAGTTACTCCACTGTGGTGTATTTT. It translates to CASSYSTVVYF.

V gene TRBV19 combines with J gene TRBJ2-1; D perhaps matches TRBD2 (5 bases). Germline loops: CDR1 LNHDA, CDR2 SQIVND (reference sequence). This CDR3 region has 17 residues. V was cut by 6 bases and J by 0 bases, with 18 bases left in between. The CDR3 sequence is CASRSISGKSSYNEQFF. The CDR3 nucleotides read TGTGCCAGTAGAAGCATCAGCGGAAAGAGCTCCTACAATGAGCAGTTCTTC.

V gene TRBV2 combines with J gene TRBJ1-5; D possibly corresponds to TRBD1 (5 bases). CDR3 length: 14 amino acids. V lost 4 bases, J lost 3 bases, and 10 bases lay in between. Per germline, CDR1 SNHLY and CDR2 FYNNEI. Here the CDR3 reads CASSVGQANQPQHF. The CDR3 region has the DNA TGTGCCAGCAGTGTGGGGCAGGCCAATCAGCCCCAGCATTTT. Combining the CDR3 with reference TRBV2 and TRBJ1-5 gives the whole variable domain EPEVTQTPSHQVTQMGQEVILRCVPISNHLYFYWYRQILGQKVEFLVSFYNNEISEKSEIFDDQFSVERPDGSNFTLKIRSTKLEDSAMYFCASSVGQANQPQHFGDGTRLSIL.

This chain links TRBV5-1 with TRBJ2-3; D perhaps matches TRBD2 (6 bases). Germline lookup yields CDR1 SGHRS and CDR2 YFSETQ. Trimming stripped 6 bases from V and 9 bases from J, with 20 bases between. The CDR3 spans 14 residues. The CDR3: CASTAVRGGGTQYF. CDR3 nucleotide sequence: TGCGCCAGCACCGCCGTTCGGGGAGGCGGGACGCAGTATTTT.